This T cell receptor (beta chain) originates from a study of blood T cell repertoires in COVID-19. Overall study context: Specimens from acute and convalescent COVID-19 originated in the United States, Italy and Spain. Nucleic acid was either cDNA or gDNA, and it came from T cells, B-cell-depleted T cells, or PBMCs.

The CDR3 length is 15 residues. Trimming cost V 6 bases and J 0 bases; bases outside gene matches: 6. Germline V gene lookup returns CDR1 WSHSY and CDR2 SAAADI. Authors' methods: Amplification of reference gene primers provided the estimated nucleated cell counts. Method: immunoSEQ multiplex PCR; TCRdb's copy keeps in-frame clones and lacks some. Clone size and the V and J calls come from that table; the DNA yielded D and trimming. The data hold about 59,000 clones, with almost 85% observed a single time. The sequencing input was peripheral blood. J is TRBJ1-2 and V is TRBV10-2; 8 bases are a match to TRBD1. The source of this sequence is a human donor in a cohort sampled during active COVID-19. The CDR3 here is CASSPHRGSNYGYTF. The DNA of the CDR3 is TGCGCCAGCAGCCCCCACAGGGGGTCTAACTATGGCTACACCTTC.